This entry concerns a single T cell receptor (beta chain). Its target antigen remains unknown. Base qualities are not provided; no much larger clone lies one nucleotide away. The CDR3 has 16 amino acids, counting the end cysteine and phenylalanine. CDR3 DNA is the only sequence kept; it has 48 bases, read in frame from the first base. V drops 4 bases and J drops 4 bases, leaving 16 bases in between. CDR1 and CDR2, looked up from the germline V gene, are MNHEY and SVGAGI. The donors were healthy, HIV-negative adults who had no recently reported acute infections or vaccinations. Every donor was a Caucasian adult residing in Nashville, Tennessee, USA. Magnetic negative selection was used to enrich CD4+ T cells, after which naive cells were positively selected on CD45RA and the negative fraction became the memory subset. After blood collection by leukapheresis, PBMCs were isolated using Ficoll-Histopaque density gradient centrifugation and then cryopreserved in the vapor phase of liquid nitrogen. Analytical flow cytometry was used to check the purity and quantity of each magnetically sorted T cell population. Genomic DNA was isolated from every sorted fraction and measured by UV absorbance on a Nanodrop 2000c.

This sample was taken from a study of shared clonotypes between healthy human individuals (dated by TCRdb to the early 2020s). Background for the entire study: The cohort included three men and two women between 18 and 49 years of age. For each donor, three plates each were used for CD4 naive and CD4 memory, two plates were used for CD8 naive, and one plate was used for CD8 memory. The study deeply sequenced blood TCR repertoires of several healthy adults to estimate repertoire size and the extent of clonotype sharing between individuals. To increase sequencing depth and limit assay-specific biases, TCR repertoire library preparation and sequencing were carried out by different laboratories using diverse techniques. Each donor's leukapheresis produced roughly between about 0.9 and 9.5 billion PBMCs. Overall study outcomes, separate from this receptor: Pairwise subsampling led to the expectation that sequencing depth would affect the degree of clonotype sharing among donors. Across four donors, approximately 4.6% of naive CD4, roughly 3.5% of naive CD8, under 2.5% of memory CD4, and approximately 0.42% of memory CD8 clonotypes were shared. Compared with non-shared clonotypes, the clonotypes found in all four sorted-subset donors had higher generation probabilities. Rarefaction of sorted-subset datasets indicated incomplete sequencing despite the large sequencing depth. Sampling was restricted to blood, and TCR repertoires in tissues likely differ from the TCR repertoires found in blood. Larger estimated clonotype richness was generally found for naive subsets than for memory subsets. The genetic and exposure-history diversity represented was limited by the small number of donors.

TCR CDR3 regions were amplified from genomic DNA by multiplex PCR using the deep immunoSEQ assay. Extracted genomic DNA from each cell subset was distributed evenly across all wells of several immunoSEQ 96-well plates, and each plate was treated as a replicate. For sorted subsets, roughly 190 ng of genomic DNA, equivalent to 30,000 or so T cell genomes, went into each replicate PCR. Purified libraries were measured with a Qubit 3.0 fluorometer, size-checked on a Bioanalyzer 2100, and measured again with the KAPA Library Quantification kit. Every immunoSEQ 96-well plate was sequenced on a separate single-read 150-cycle Illumina NextSeq 550 flow cell. The paper's data handling went like this. Because the immunoSEQ output held only junctional sequences and lacked quality scores, the filtering could not match the filtering applied to full-length reads. To assign V/J genes and CDR3, sequences were annotated against IMGT germline references using PyIR, a Python wrapper for IgBLAST v1.9. Reads were filtered out if the reads had weak V/J assignments (E-value above 1e-6), no CDR3, stop codons, out-of-frame junctions, or ambiguous translated residues. V3J clonotypes were defined as sequences sharing an identical inferred V gene, J gene, and CDR3 amino acid sequence. The percentage overlap between two repertoires was calculated by dividing the number of shared unique clonotypes by the size of the smaller repertoire. Richness of each repertoire was evaluated using RTK rarefaction, the Chao1 estimator, and Recon v2.1 estimates of unobserved clonotypes. OLGA was used to compute generation probabilities for all TCRbeta clonotypes that the gDNA method yielded from a handful of donors. Not all clones reach the TCRdb copy of this immuneACCESS table, which keeps in-frame sequences only. Checked studies attribute under half of the gap to unresolved V genes and leave the rest unexplained. The V and J calls and clone size were taken over from that table, and D and trimming were inferred from the DNA. The sample contains about 1.5 million clones, 98% of them found a single time. 0.4% to 0.55% of the sample is taken by the ten largest.

This sequence uses TRBV6-5 and TRBJ1-4, with a weak D call of TRBD1 (5 bases match). The TCR was taken from a man aged 25-40 years in good health. The specimen sequenced was naive CD4+ T cells sorted from blood. This sample's cell subset or site label indicates: CD45RA+ positively selected. The CDR3 here reads CASSFSGPSLNEKLFF. Read as DNA, the sequence is TGTGCCAGCAGTTTTTCGGGACCGAGTCTTAATGAAAAACTGTTTTTT.